This T cell receptor (beta chain) was profiled in a study of shared clonotypes between healthy human individuals. Across the study: A couple of female and a few male donors aged 18 to 49 were enrolled. Study outcomes and limitations: Naive subsets generally exceeded memory subsets in estimated richness.

Details on this clone: The target antigen is unknown.

Adult donors, all healthy and HIV-negative, had no recent acute infections or vaccinations. CDR1 MNHNS and CDR2 SASEGT come from the germline V gene. Trimming removed 4 bases from V and 5 bases from J; junction bases left unmatched: 6. This CDR3 is 16 amino acids long. Using immunoSEQ multiplex PCR, the repertoire was profiled, and TCRdb retains in-frame clones only, with some absent. The data show hundreds of thousands of clones, with approximately 97% seen just once and about 0.06% held by the top ten. This clonotype originated in a woman aged 25 to 39 in good health. The chain couples TRBV6-1 to TRBJ2-3; 13 bases match TRBD2. The specimen sequenced was naive CD4+ T cells sorted from blood. The subset here: CD45RA+ positively selected. CDR3 coding DNA: TGTGCCAGCAGTGGGGGGACTAGCGGGATGAGAGATACGCAGTATTTT. This translates into CASSGGTSGMRDTQYF.